The 20 T cell receptor beta chains presented below share a single source sample, sequenced in a study of Graves' ophthalmopathy and Graves' hyperthyroidism (dated by TCRdb to the late 2010s). The sequencing machine was an Illumina HiSeq 2000. TCR beta CDR3 regions were amplified from RNA transcripts for repertoire sequencing. A first-round RT-PCR used HTBI primers with the Qiagen OneStep RT-PCR kit, followed by a second-round multiplex PCR, size selection and purification. TCRdb applied fastp at Q25 and MiXCR to the public reads, then kept only in-frame beta chains. Here each entry gathers all rows of one CDR3 protein and keeps the most common genes and DNA. The sample records about 700,000 distinct CDR3 sequences, approximately 40% of which are singletons. Around 40% of the sample belongs to the ten largest clones. What was sequenced was peripheral blood. The source is an adult man with Graves' ophthalmopathy.

This chain links TRBV7-9 with TRBJ2-5; no clear D. From germline, CDR1 is SEHNR and CDR2 FQNEAQ (reference sequence). Between the trimmed V and J ends, which lost 2 bases and 1 base, there was a span of 8 bases. CDR3 length: 14 amino acids. For the CDR3, the DNA is TGTGCCAGCAGCTTATTGGCCTCCCAAGAGACCCAGTACTTC. Translated: CASSLLASQETQYF.

The V call is TRBV29-1, the J call TRBJ2-1; TRBD2 agrees at 13 bases. The CDR3 runs 17 residues. Per the germline V gene, CDR1 is SQVTM and CDR2 is ANQGSEA. The V segment lost 3 bases and the J segment 3 bases; nucleotides outside the gene matches: 8. This CDR3 reads CSVDLLAGGPVYNEQFF. The CDR3 DNA reads as TGCAGCGTTGACCTACTAGCGGGAGGGCCAGTCTACAATGAGCAGTTCTTC.

The chain couples TRBV9 to TRBJ2-2; 7 bases fit TRBD1. Germline assignment: CDR1 SGDLS and CDR2 YYNGEE. The CDR3 runs 15 residues. With 4 bases clipped from V and 0 bases from J, the junction kept 3 bases outside the gene matches. The CDR3 protein is CASSRQGPNTGELFF. CDR3 in DNA: TGTGCCAGCAGCCGACAGGGACCGAACACCGGGGAGCTGTTTTTT.

The chain's CDR3 is CASSQGVSYNEQYF. CDR3 coding DNA: TGTGCCAGCAGCCAGGGGGTTTCCTACAATGAGCAGTACTTC. The chain couples TRBV11-3 to TRBJ2-7; TRBD1 matches 7 bases. There are 14 residues in the CDR3. V lost 5 bases and J lost 7; bases outside the gene matches: 11. Germline CDR1 SGHNT, CDR2 YENEEA.

V and J are TRBV2 and TRBJ2-7, with unresolved D. V shed 2 bases and J shed 5 bases, with 7 bases lying between them. Germline V lookup: CDR1 SNHLY, CDR2 FYNNEI. The CDR3 has 12 amino acids. CDR3 nucleotides: TGTGCCAGCAGTGAAACGGGTCACGAGCAGTACTTC. As protein: CASSETGHEQYF.

This rearrangement joins TRBV12-3 or TRBV12-4 to TRBJ1-1; TRBD1 agrees at 10 bases. The CDR3 covers 14 residues. With V trimmed by 7 bases and J by 5 bases, 7 bases remained unmatched. The CDR3 spells CASKRGQGYTEAFF. CDR3 DNA sequence: TGTGCCAGCAAGAGGGGACAGGGGTATACTGAAGCTTTCTTT.

The V gene is TRBV7-2, the J gene TRBJ2-7, with 10 nucleotides matching TRBD1. The CDR3 has 16 amino acids. The junction had 9 bases not matched to a gene; V was cut back by 1 base and J by 6 bases. CDR1 is SGHTA and CDR2 is FQGNSA in the germline V gene. CDR3 region: CASSLGGPTGGGEQYF. The CDR3, as DNA: TGTGCCAGCAGCTTAGGGGGACCGACAGGGGGCGGCGAGCAGTACTTC. The whole variable domain, filled in from reference TRBV7-2 and TRBJ2-7, reads GAGVSQSPSNKVTEKGKDVELRCDPISGHTALYWYRQSLGQGLEFLIYFQGNSAPDKSGLPSDRFSAERTGGSVSTLTIQRTQQEDSAVYLCASSLGGPTGGGEQYFGPGTRLTVT.

This clonotype showed up just once. V gene TRBV24-1 combines with J gene TRBJ1-5; the D is unclear. CDR1 KGHDR and CDR2 SFDVKD come from the germline V gene. The germline V and J ends were trimmed by 11 bases and 4 bases, with 14 bases remaining between them. CDR3 length: 13 amino acids. DNA for the CDR3: TGTGCCAGCAGCCAAACATTGAATCAGCCCCAGCATTTT. Its translation is CASSQTLNQPQHF.

This clonotype was seen repeatedly, ten times or more. This sequence joins TRBV7-9 and TRBJ1-2; unclear D gene. Looked up from germline, CDR1 is SEHNR and CDR2 is FQNEAQ (reference sequence). Deletions cut 3 bases from V and 6 bases from J, with 11 bases between. The CDR3 spans 13 residues. The CDR3 reads CASSFDQRHGYTF. Written as DNA, the CDR3 is TGTGCCAGCAGCTTCGACCAAAGGCATGGCTACACCTTC.

V and J are TRBV4-1 and TRBJ2-7, with D perhaps TRBD1 (5 bases). Germline CDR1 and CDR2: MGHRA and YSYEKL. The CDR3 is 14 residues long. The V end was cut by 1 base, the J end by 4 bases, with 11 bases between. The CDR3 DNA reads as TGCGCCAGCAGCCAAGGTGGCAAGGGGTACGAGCAGTACTTC. Its translation: CASSQGGKGYEQYF.

The J gene is TRBJ2-7, the V gene TRBV9, with no clear D. Germline CDR1 and CDR2: SGDLS and YYNGEE. The CDR3 contains 14 residues. Trimming pared 2 bases from V and 5 bases from J, leaving 14 bases between. The CDR3 coding sequence is TGTGCCAGCAGCGTGGAAGGAAGGCGACACGAGCAGTACTTC. This translates into CASSVEGRRHEQYF.

The V call is TRBV10-3, the J call TRBJ1-1; 8 bases are a match to TRBD1. V lost 6 bases to trimming and J lost 0 bases; unmatched junction nucleotides: 6. The CDR3 contains 15 residues. Germline CDR1 ENHRY, CDR2 SYGVKD. CDR3 nucleotide sequence: TGTGCCATCAGCCTCCCGGGACAGGTGAACACTGAAGCTTTCTTT. Its translation: CAISLPGQVNTEAFF.

This clonotype was counted a few times. This chain connects TRBV24-1 to TRBJ2-2; a weak D match, TRBD1 (6 bases). The CDR3 runs to 14 residues. In germline, CDR1 is KGHDR, CDR2 SFDVKD. Trimming took off 5 bases at V and 3 bases at J, with 9 bases between the two ends. For the CDR3, the DNA is TGTGCCACCAGTGCAGGGGACCACACCGGGGAGCTGTTTTTT. This codes for CATSAGDHTGELFF.

This clonotype showed up many times. CDR3 DNA sequence: TGTGCCAGCAGCTTATCCCGGGAGGATGCCTACGAGCAGTACTTC. Amino acid sequence: CASSLSREDAYEQYF. The chain couples TRBV7-9 to TRBJ2-7, with 7 bases identical to TRBD2. The V and J ends lost 2 bases and 2 bases, in that order; junction bases with no gene match: 6. This CDR3 comprises 15 residues. Looked up from germline, CDR1 is SEHNR and CDR2 is FQNEAQ (reference sequence).

The DNA of the CDR3 is TGTGCCAGCAGCTTAATAGCCGGGGAGCGGGATTCACCCCTCCACTTT. Encoded protein: CASSLIAGERDSPLHF. The chain recombines TRBV7-3 with TRBJ1-6; no firm D call. V lost 1 base, J lost 8 bases, and 15 bases lay in between. The CDR3 runs to 16 residues. CDR1 is SGHTA and CDR2 is FQGTGA in the germline V gene.

This clonotype was seen ten or more times. The chain combines TRBV2 with TRBJ1-1; 9 positions match TRBD1. CDR1 is SNHLY, CDR2 FYNNEI, per germline. CDR3 size: 15 residues. V shed 4 bases, J shed 3 bases, and the junction held 6 bases outside the gene matches. This chain's CDR3 is CASSGGTGRHTEAFF. As DNA, the CDR3 is TGTGCCAGCAGTGGGGGGACAGGGCGACACACTGAAGCTTTCTTT.

This clonotype was recorded at least ten times. The chain uses TRBV25-1 and TRBJ1-5; possibly TRBD1 for D (6 bases). Trimming removed 2 bases from V and 6 bases from J, with 11 bases in between. CDR1 and CDR2 from the germline V gene are MGHDK and SYGVNS. This CDR3 is 14 amino acids long. DNA of the CDR3: TGTGCCAGCAGTGAAAGGGGGGCGGGTCAGCCCCAGCATTTT. Its protein product is CASSERGAGQPQHF.

Many counts were recorded for this clonotype. The rearrangement joins TRBV2 to TRBJ1-2, with 8 bases fitting TRBD1. The CDR3 is 13 amino acids. V was clipped by 7 bases and J by 8 bases; unmatched bases: 9. Germline V gene sequence: CDR1 SNHLY, CDR2 FYNNEI. CDR3 nucleotide sequence: TGTGCCAGCACCCTAGACAGGGGTGAGGGCTACACCTTC. Residues: CASTLDRGEGYTF.

The sample holds a few counts of this clonotype. Relative to the germline gene, one junction end is altered; a read error may explain this. J is TRBJ1-4 and V is TRBV4-1; possibly TRBD1 for D (5 bases). The CDR3 runs 14 residues. Per the germline V gene, CDR1 is MGHRA and CDR2 is YSYEKL. CDR3 bases: TGCGCCAGCAGCCAAGTTGCCTCCCAGGGAATGCCGGGGTTT. It is translated as CASSQVASQGMPGF.

The chain carries TRBV12-3 or TRBV12-4 and TRBJ1-2; D unresolved. V lost 3 bases to trimming and J lost 4 bases, with 6 bases between them. The CDR3 totals 12 residues. The CDR3, as DNA: TGTGCCAGCAGTTTCTCCCCCTATGGCTACACCTTC. Amino acids: CASSFSPYGYTF.